This T cell receptor beta chain derives from a study of monozygotic twins with inflammatory bowel disease. Study-level findings and limits: Especially with disease activity, IBD patients shared fewer clonotypes with others than healthy twins did.

Regarding this clonotype: Antigen unknown.

TCRdb re-called the 5' RACE reads, yielding one record per CDR3 amino acid sequence without DNA. The sample shows some 160,000 distinct CDR3 sequences, and approximately 7% sits with its ten largest clones. The origin of this receptor is a human donor with ulcerative colitis or Crohn's disease, or a healthy co-twin of an affected twin (not recorded which). Sequences were obtained from blood.

CDR3 protein: CATRTSGVQETQYF. The chain carries TRBV6-1 and TRBJ2-5; lacking DNA, the TRBD2 call made by TCRdb goes unchecked. The CDR3 loop spans 14 amino acids. The V gene's germline CDR1 is MNHNS and CDR2 SASEGT.